A single sample is the source of the 11 T cell receptor beta chains below, sequenced in a study of CD8 T cells in Susac syndrome. With random hexamers, reverse transcription was performed on roughly 0.5 to 1 ug of RNA. Each CDR3 protein is one row after TCRdb ran MiXCR on the immunoSEQ multiplex PCR reads. The sample comprises some 170,000 distinct CDR3 sequences, 93% of which are singletons, and around 0.13% rests with the top ten. The sequencing sample was made of CD4+ T cells from PBMCs. These TCRs come from a human donor in good health.

This chain uses TRBV25-1 with TRBJ1-3; D is perhaps TRBD1 (5 bases). Germline CDR1 reads MGHDK; CDR2 reads SYGVNS. CDR3 length equals 15 residues. V lost 2 bases and J 0 bases, leaving 8 bases between the germline ends. CDR3 sequence reads: CASSEDRHSGNTIYF. CDR3 in DNA: TGTGCCAGCAGTGAAGACAGACACTCTGGAAACACCATATATTTT.

The chain's CDR3 is CASSSSGGASEQYF. CDR3 nucleotides: TGTGCCAGCAGCTCAAGCGGGGGGGCGAGCGAGCAGTACTTC. The chain carries TRBV7-2 and TRBJ2-7; 10 bases match TRBD2. Germline CDR1 reads SGHTA; CDR2 reads FQGNSA. The CDR3 totals 14 residues. V lost 4 bases and J lost 6; bases outside the gene matches: 6.

A single count supports this clonotype. V gene TRBV27 combines with J gene TRBJ2-2, with D unresolved. Germline assignment: CDR1 MNHEY and CDR2 SMNVEV (reference sequence). V lost 10 bases and J 3 bases, leaving 15 bases between the germline ends. The CDR3 contains 14 residues. The CDR3 here is CATRAEFYTGELFF. In DNA form, the CDR3 reads TGTGCCACCCGGGCCGAATTCTACACCGGGGAGCTGTTTTTT.

The rearrangement uses TRBV5-4 and TRBJ2-3; D perhaps matches TRBD2 (5 bases). The CDR3 spans 15 residues. From germline, CDR1 is SGHNT and CDR2 YYREEE (reference sequence). Between the trimmed V and J ends, which lost 3 bases and 2 bases, there was a span of 13 bases. The CDR3 sequence: CASSSGVSYTDTQYF. The CDR3, as DNA: TGTGCCAGCAGCTCCGGGGTATCTTACACAGATACGCAGTATTTT.

This chain uses TRBV29-1 with TRBJ2-5; 7 positions agree with TRBD2. This CDR3 is built from 14 residues. After removal of 4 bases from V and 1 base from J, the junction contained 6 bases not matched to a gene. Per germline, CDR1 SQVTM and CDR2 ANQGSEA. CDR3 in DNA: TGCAGCGTTGGTCCCCCTAGCGGCCAAGAGACCCAGTACTTC. It specifies CSVGPPSGQETQYF.

The J gene is TRBJ2-5, the V gene TRBV4-2, with D hard to call. The germline V gene encodes CDR1 LGHNA and CDR2 YNFKEQ. Deletions cut 4 bases from V and 2 bases from J, with 11 bases between. The CDR3 has 14 amino acids. DNA for the CDR3: TGTGCCAGCAGCCCCGGGCCGAAACAAGAGACCCAGTACTTC. Amino acid sequence: CASSPGPKQETQYF.

V usage is TRBV3-1 and J usage is TRBJ1-5; D is ambiguous. V lost 2 bases and J lost 0, with 2 bases in between. Germline CDR1 is LGHDT and CDR2 is YNNKEL (reference sequence). The CDR3 runs to 13 residues. The CDR3 region has the DNA TGTGCCAGCAGCCAAACTAGCAATCAGCCCCAGCATTTT. As protein: CASSQTSNQPQHF.

V is TRBV18 and J is TRBJ2-5; D possibly corresponds to TRBD2 (5 bases). Germline lookup yields CDR1 KGHSH and CDR2 LQKENI. The CDR3 runs 13 residues. V lost 5 bases and J 0 bases, leaving 7 bases between the germline ends. The CDR3 DNA follows: TGTGCCAGCTCAGTCGGGAACCAAGAGACCCAGTACTTC. It encodes CASSVGNQETQYF.

This sequence joins TRBV6-1 and TRBJ2-3; D gene unclear. With 5 bases removed from V and 2 bases from J, the gap between germline ends came to 14 bases. CDR3 length equals 15 residues. CDR1 and CDR2 (germline): MNHNS, SASEGT. The CDR3 nucleotides read TGTGCCAGCAGTCAGACATCCCCGGACACAGATACGCAGTATTTT. It translates to CASSQTSPDTDTQYF.

The rearrangement joins TRBV7-8 to TRBJ2-7; TRBD2 agrees at 7 bases. The CDR3 has 13 residues. V was pared by 4 bases and J by 4 bases, with 4 bases of the junction left unmatched. Germline-derived CDR1 and CDR2 are SGHVS and FQNEAQ. CDR3 loop: CASSSRLAYEQYF. CDR3 nucleotide sequence: TGTGCCAGCAGCTCACGACTAGCTTACGAGCAGTACTTC.

The chain links TRBV5-1 to TRBJ2-5; D possibly corresponds to TRBD2 (6 bases). V was pared by 2 bases and J by 3 bases, with 8 bases between. Germline loops: CDR1 SGHRS, CDR2 YFSETQ. The CDR3 length is 13 residues. The CDR3 region has the DNA TGCGCCAGCAGCTTTGCGGGAAAAGAGACCCAGTACTTC. Protein sequence: CASSFAGKETQYF.